This section outlines one T cell receptor beta chain sequence together with its context. The source of the sample is a study of T cell changes during pregnancy in multiple sclerosis. Trimming removed 11 bases from V and 1 base from J; junction bases left unmatched: 3. CDR3 length equals 13 residues. Germline CDR1 reads MNHNY; CDR2 reads SVGAGI (reference sequence). Only in-frame clones appear in the TCRdb table, and some are missing; sequencing was by immunoSEQ multiplex PCR. The data hold tens of thousands of clones, with around 90% observed a single time. This chain uses TRBV6-6 with TRBJ1-4; 8 nucleotides line up with TRBD1. The origin of this receptor is a female donor in good health, enrolled as a control in a pregnancy study. The sample was CD4+ T cells from peripheral blood mononuclear cells, taken in the third trimester of pregnancy. The CDR3 here is CAGQGRTNEKLFF. The CDR3 coding sequence is TGTGCCGGACAGGGTCGAACTAATGAAAAACTGTTTTTT.